The 28 T cell receptor beta chains reported below all come from one sample, sequenced in a study of blood T cells in healthy people across ages. For the second PCR, which ran for about 7 to 11 cycles, a sample-barcoded 5' primer and a J-beta primer mix were used. TCRdb called the 5' RACE reads again in MiXCR, with one record for every CDR3 protein. There are more than 1 million distinct CDR3 sequences in the sample; 45% occur only once, and about 19% lies in the top ten. Sequencing was done on a sample of blood. Receptors were obtained from a woman between 55 and 75 years old in good health.

The sample holds a few counts of this clonotype. This chain uses TRBV2 with TRBJ2-1; no reliable D call. There are 13 residues in the CDR3. V dropped 2 bases and J dropped 7 bases, with 9 bases sitting between them. Germline V CDR1 and CDR2: SNHLY, FYNNEI. The CDR3 DNA follows: TGTGCCAGCAGTGAAATTCCCCTAAATGAGCAGTTCTTC. It specifies CASSEIPLNEQFF.

The chain employs TRBV29-1 and TRBJ1-1, with TRBD1 identical over 7 bases. The ends lost 7 bases at V and 0 bases at J; junction bases unmatched: 5. The CDR3 totals 13 residues. The V gene's germline CDR1 is SQVTM and CDR2 ANQGSEA. The CDR3 nucleotides are TGCAGCGGTCGGACAGGTCTGAACACTGAAGCTTTCTTT. Translated, it gives CSGRTGLNTEAFF.

This clonotype was observed once. A much larger clone is a single base away; this may be a read error. V is TRBV4-2 and J is TRBJ2-5; D is tentatively TRBD1 or TRBD2 (6 bases each). V lost 3 bases, J lost 4 bases, and 15 bases lay in between. Germline CDR1 is LGHNA and CDR2 is YNFKEQ. This CDR3 region has 15 residues. CDR3: CASSHDGGLRETQYF. CDR3 coding DNA: TGTGCCAGCAGCCACGATGGGGGGCTTAGAGAGACCCAGTACTTC.

The rearrangement uses TRBV3-1 and TRBJ2-3; the match to TRBD2 covers 7 bases. CDR1 and CDR2 from the germline V gene are LGHDT and YNNKEL (reference sequence). The CDR3 extends over 18 amino acids. The trim removed 4 bases at V and 2 bases at J, leaving 15 bases unmatched. The CDR3 sequence is CASSPKSGVASTTDTQYF. The CDR3 region has the DNA TGTGCCAGCAGCCCCAAAAGCGGGGTGGCTTCCACCACAGATACGCAGTATTTT.

In its sample, this clonotype was seen a few times. This rearrangement joins TRBV20-1 to TRBJ1-4; D is unclear. V gave up 2 bases and J gave up 5 bases, with 9 bases separating them. The CDR3 sequence is 13 residues long. The germline V gene encodes CDR1 DFQATT and CDR2 SNEGSKA (reference sequence). The CDR3 reads CSARWTQNEKLFF. The CDR3 nucleotides are TGCAGTGCTAGATGGACCCAGAATGAAAAACTGTTTTTT.

This clonotype was seen many times. The chain links TRBV7-2 to TRBJ2-1; 11 bases align to TRBD2. The germline V gene has CDR1 SGHTA and CDR2 FQGNSA. The CDR3 has 15 residues. The V segment lost 4 bases and the J segment 7 bases; nucleotides outside the gene matches: 6. CDR3 DNA sequence: TGTGCCAGCAGCTCACTAGCGGGAGTCCGAAATGAGCAGTTCTTC. Residues: CASSSLAGVRNEQFF.

The CDR3 DNA reads as TGTGCCTCCCGACGGTATCCTTCTAGCACAGATACGCAGTATTTT. Amino acids: CASRRYPSSTDTQYF. The V and J genes are TRBV27 and TRBJ2-3; no firm D call. Between the trimmed V and J ends, which lost 11 bases and 0 bases, there was a span of 18 bases. This CDR3 contains 15 residues. The germline V gene encodes CDR1 MNHEY and CDR2 SMNVEV (reference sequence).

This clonotype was recorded many times. The gene calls are TRBV10-3 and TRBJ2-6; D is unresolved. The V gene lost 5 bases and the J gene lost 0 bases, with 8 bases spanning the gap. Per the germline V gene, CDR1 is ENHRY and CDR2 is SYGVKD. The CDR3 consists of 15 residues. The CDR3 DNA follows: TGTGCCATCAGTCCGGCCTCCTCTGGGGCCAACGTCCTGACTTTC. Encoded protein: CAISPASSGANVLTF.

The chain couples TRBV20-1 to TRBJ2-1, with a tentative D call TRBD1 (6 bases). With 7 bases removed from V and 4 bases from J, the gap between germline ends came to 17 bases. Per the germline V gene, CDR1 is DFQATT and CDR2 is SNEGSKA (reference sequence). The CDR3 totals 14 residues. Here the CDR3 DNA reads TGCAGTGTCGGACCCTGGACAGAGTACAATGAGCAGTTCTTC. Its translation is CSVGPWTEYNEQFF.

Only a few counts were recorded for this clonotype. V usage is TRBV6-1 and J usage is TRBJ1-5, with 9 bases that match TRBD1. CDR1 and CDR2 from the germline V gene are MNHNS and SASEGT. This CDR3 has 17 amino acids. V was clipped by 6 bases and J by 6 bases; unmatched bases: 15. Here the CDR3 DNA reads TGTGCCAGCAGCCAATGGACCACAGGGGGCGGAATTCAGCCCCAGCATTTT. It translates to CASSQWTTGGGIQPQHF.

The gene calls are TRBV3-1 and TRBJ1-6; 8 bases line up with TRBD1. The junction had 2 bases not matched to a gene; V was cut back by 1 base and J by 9 bases. CDR3 length equals 14 residues. Germline V gene lookup returns CDR1 LGHDT and CDR2 YNNKEL (reference sequence). The CDR3 coding sequence is TGTGCCAGCAGCCAAGCGGACAGGGCTTCACCCCTCCACTTT. Translation gives CASSQADRASPLHF.

The V gene is TRBV28, the J gene TRBJ2-7; D unclear. The CDR3 covers 13 residues. In germline, CDR1 is MDHEN, CDR2 SYDVKM. V was cut by 5 bases and J by 3 bases, with 11 bases left in between. The CDR3 DNA follows: TGTGCCAGCAGTCCGGGTGCGATCTACGAGCAGTACTTC. This codes for CASSPGAIYEQYF.

The gene calls are TRBV5-6 and TRBJ2-3; TRBD1 or TRBD2 may be the D gene (6 bases each). There are 12 residues in the CDR3. Germline loops: CDR1 SGHDT, CDR2 YYEEEE. V lost 4 bases, J lost 7 bases, and 10 bases lay in between. The DNA for the CDR3 is TGTGCCAGCAGCGACGGGGGCAATACGCAGTATTTT. Amino acids: CASSDGGNTQYF.

This clonotype was recorded a few times. The V and J genes are TRBV7-9 and TRBJ2-3, with TRBD2 identical over 8 bases. V shed 3 bases and J 0 bases; nucleotides not matched to a gene: 5. The CDR3 totals 16 residues. Germline V gene sequence: CDR1 SEHNR, CDR2 FQNEAQ (reference sequence). CDR3 amino acids: CASSFPTSESTDTQYF. CDR3 bases: TGTGCCAGCAGCTTCCCGACTAGCGAGAGCACAGATACGCAGTATTTT.

The V and J genes are TRBV5-1 and TRBJ2-7, with 7 bases that match TRBD2. V was pared by 2 bases and J by 7 bases, with 12 bases of the junction left unmatched. Germline CDR1 SGHRS, CDR2 YFSETQ. The CDR3 contains 15 residues. CDR3: CASSLTSEPYNEQYF. Here the CDR3 DNA reads TGCGCCAGCAGCTTAACTAGCGAGCCCTACAATGAGCAGTACTTC.

This clonotype came up many times. The chain has TRBV12-3 or TRBV12-4 and TRBJ2-5, with 7 bases aligning to TRBD1. V lost 2 bases to trimming and J lost 1 base; unmatched junction nucleotides: 10. This CDR3 is 17 amino acids long. The CDR3 spells CASSLMGQPSLQETQYF. Written as DNA, the CDR3 is TGTGCCAGCAGTTTAATGGGACAGCCCTCTCTCCAAGAGACCCAGTACTTC.

This chain uses TRBV27 with TRBJ1-2; D is unresolved. Between the trimmed V and J ends, which lost 2 bases and 5 bases, there was a span of 15 bases. This CDR3 region has 15 residues. Germline lookup yields CDR1 MNHEY and CDR2 SMNVEV (reference sequence). The CDR3 sequence is CASSLLYGYQYGYTF. As DNA, the CDR3 is TGTGCCAGCAGTTTACTGTACGGGTATCAGTATGGCTACACCTTC.

This clonotype came up once. The chain recombines TRBV6-1 with TRBJ2-1; 9 bases line up with TRBD2. The ends lost 6 bases at V and 3 bases at J; junction bases unmatched: 9. The CDR3 contains 16 residues. Per the germline V gene, CDR1 is MNHNS and CDR2 is SASEGT. This chain's CDR3 is CASSGPAGGIYNEQFF. The CDR3 nucleotides read TGTGCCAGCAGCGGACCAGCGGGAGGAATCTACAATGAGCAGTTCTTC.

The chain employs TRBV28 and TRBJ2-6; TRBD1 is a possible D gene (6 bases). The CDR3 consists of 18 residues. V was shortened by 6 bases and J by 0 bases, with 18 bases between the two germline ends. Germline assignment: CDR1 MDHEN and CDR2 SYDVKM. CDR3 nucleotide sequence: TGTGCCAGCAGACGACCCCGGACAGCCAGCTCTGGGGCCAACGTCCTGACTTTC. Translation gives CASRRPRTASSGANVLTF.

The chain joins TRBV6-5 to TRBJ2-2; no firm D call. Germline assignment: CDR1 MNHEY and CDR2 SVGAGI. V lost 1 base to trimming and J lost 5 bases, with 17 bases between them. CDR3 length: 17 residues. The CDR3 bases are TGTGCCAGCAGTTACTACGAGTTAGCTAGAGGTACCGGGGAGCTGTTTTTT. Residues: CASSYYELARGTGELFF.

This chain connects TRBV27 to TRBJ2-3, with D maybe TRBD2 (6 bases). This CDR3 spans 15 amino acids. Trimming pared 4 bases from V and 1 base from J, leaving 12 bases between. Germline-derived CDR1 and CDR2 are MNHEY and SMNVEV (reference sequence). CDR3 loop: CASSSEGAGTDTQYF. The CDR3 DNA sequence: TGTGCCAGCAGTTCGGAGGGAGCGGGCACAGATACGCAGTATTTT.

The CDR3 DNA reads as TGTGCCAGCAGTTACTCCGGGACTACCGGCTCCTACAATGAGCAGTTCTTC. Protein: CASSYSGTTGSYNEQFF. This chain joins TRBV6-5 and TRBJ2-1; TRBD2 matches at 7 bases. The V and J ends lost 0 bases and 0 bases, in that order; junction bases with no gene match: 5. This CDR3 has 17 residues. From germline, CDR1 is MNHEY and CDR2 SVGAGI.

This clonotype has ten or more counts. V and J are TRBV10-3 and TRBJ2-7, with D hard to call. The CDR3 has 12 residues. The V end lost 3 bases, the J end lost 3 bases, and 6 bases lay between the germline ends. Germline lookup yields CDR1 ENHRY and CDR2 SYGVKD. The CDR3 is CAISEKGYEQYF. For the CDR3, the DNA is TGTGCCATCAGTGAAAAGGGCTACGAGCAGTACTTC.

This clonotype showed up just a few times. V usage is TRBV5-1 and J usage is TRBJ1-1, with D unclear. V was cut by 0 bases and J by 5 bases, with 17 bases left in between. The V gene's germline CDR1 is SGHRS and CDR2 YFSETQ. This CDR3 is 16 amino acids long. The CDR3 region is CASSLETSAVGTEAFF. DNA for the CDR3: TGCGCCAGCAGCTTGGAAACATCGGCGGTGGGAACTGAAGCTTTCTTT.

The gene calls are TRBV29-1 and TRBJ2-7; 8 nucleotides line up with TRBD1. Germline V gene sequence: CDR1 SQVTM, CDR2 ANQGSEA. Germline trimming cut 6 bases from V and 3 bases from J; bases unmatched to any gene: 7. This CDR3 contains 13 residues. As DNA, the CDR3 is TGCAGCGTCGGACAGGGCCTGGGCTACGAGCAGTACTTC. Translated: CSVGQGLGYEQYF.

The sample holds one count of this clonotype. This chain connects TRBV3-1 to TRBJ1-2, with 9 bases that match TRBD1. Germline V CDR1 and CDR2: LGHDT, YNNKEL (reference sequence). The CDR3 is 13 amino acids. V was clipped by 1 base and J by 7 bases; unmatched bases: 1. In nucleotides, the CDR3 is TGTGCCAGCAGCCAAGGGACAGGGGCTGGCTACACCTTC. This codes for CASSQGTGAGYTF.

This chain links TRBV28 with TRBJ2-7; D uncertain. This CDR3 region has 14 residues. V was pared by 6 bases and J by 0 bases, with 12 bases between. Germline CDR1 is MDHEN and CDR2 is SYDVKM. CDR3 in DNA: TGTGCCAGCAGCCGCCTCCAGATCTCCTACGAGCAGTACTTC. Translation: CASSRLQISYEQYF.

The V call is TRBV9, the J call TRBJ1-4, with D possibly being TRBD1 (6 bases). Between the trimmed V and J ends, which lost 1 base and 8 bases, there was a span of 15 bases. CDR3 length equals 15 residues. Germline values: CDR1 SGDLS, CDR2 YYNGEE. Here the CDR3 DNA reads TGTGCCAGCAGCGTACAGGGGCGGTTTAACGAAAAACTGTTTTTT. It is translated as CASSVQGRFNEKLFF.